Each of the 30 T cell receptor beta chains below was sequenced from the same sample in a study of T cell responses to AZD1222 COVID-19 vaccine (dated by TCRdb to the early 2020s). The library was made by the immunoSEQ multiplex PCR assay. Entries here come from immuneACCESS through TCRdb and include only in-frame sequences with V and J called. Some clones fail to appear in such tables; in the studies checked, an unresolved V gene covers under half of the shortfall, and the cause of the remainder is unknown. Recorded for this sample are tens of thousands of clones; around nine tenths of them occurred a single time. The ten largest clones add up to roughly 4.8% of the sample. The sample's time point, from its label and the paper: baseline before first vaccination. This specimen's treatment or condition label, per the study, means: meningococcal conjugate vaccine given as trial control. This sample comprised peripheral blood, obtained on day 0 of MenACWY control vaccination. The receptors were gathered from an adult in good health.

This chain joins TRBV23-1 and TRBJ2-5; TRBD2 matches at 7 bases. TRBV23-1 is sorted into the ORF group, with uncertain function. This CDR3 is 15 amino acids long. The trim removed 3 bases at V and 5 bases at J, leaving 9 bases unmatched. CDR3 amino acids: CASSQYWGGIETQYF. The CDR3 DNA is TGCGCCAGCAGTCAGTATTGGGGAGGGATTGAGACCCAGTACTTC.

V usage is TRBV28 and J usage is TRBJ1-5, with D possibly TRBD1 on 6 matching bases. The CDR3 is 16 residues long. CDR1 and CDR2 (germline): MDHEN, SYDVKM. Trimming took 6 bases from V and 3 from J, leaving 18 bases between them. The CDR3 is CASSYLFGQLNQPQHF. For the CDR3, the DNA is TGTGCCAGCAGCTACCTGTTCGGACAGCTCAATCAGCCCCAGCATTTT. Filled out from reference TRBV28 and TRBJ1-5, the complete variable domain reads DVKVTQSSRYLVKRTGEKVFLECVQDMDHENMFWYRQDPGLGLRLIYFSYDVKMKEKGDIPEGYSVSREKKERFSLILESASTNQTSMYLCASSYLFGQLNQPQHFGDGTRLSIL.

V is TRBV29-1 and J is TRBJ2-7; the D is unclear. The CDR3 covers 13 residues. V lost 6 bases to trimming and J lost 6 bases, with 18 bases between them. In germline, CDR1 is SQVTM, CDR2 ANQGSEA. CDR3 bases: TGCAGCGTAAACTGGGCCCCAAGCCCCGAGCAGTACTTC. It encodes CSVNWAPSPEQYF.

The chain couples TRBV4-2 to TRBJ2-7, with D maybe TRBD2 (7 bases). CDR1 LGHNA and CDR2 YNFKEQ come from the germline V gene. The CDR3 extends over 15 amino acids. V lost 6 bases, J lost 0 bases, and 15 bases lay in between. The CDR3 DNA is TGTGCCAGCAGTCATGGGGGGGCGAGCTCCTACGAGCAGTACTTC. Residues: CASSHGGASSYEQYF.

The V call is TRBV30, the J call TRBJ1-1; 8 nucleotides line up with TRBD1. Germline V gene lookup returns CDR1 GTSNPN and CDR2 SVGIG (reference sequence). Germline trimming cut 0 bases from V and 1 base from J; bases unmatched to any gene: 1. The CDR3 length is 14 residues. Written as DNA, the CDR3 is TGTGCCTGGAGTGTCAGGGGGCAGAACACTGAAGCTTTCTTT. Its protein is CAWSVRGQNTEAFF.

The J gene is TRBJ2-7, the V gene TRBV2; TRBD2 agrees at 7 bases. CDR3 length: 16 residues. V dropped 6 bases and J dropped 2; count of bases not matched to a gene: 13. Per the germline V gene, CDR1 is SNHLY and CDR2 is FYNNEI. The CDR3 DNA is TGTGCCAGCAGATCTTCTCTAGCGGACCCCACCTACGAGCAGTACTTC. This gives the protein CASRSSLADPTYEQYF.

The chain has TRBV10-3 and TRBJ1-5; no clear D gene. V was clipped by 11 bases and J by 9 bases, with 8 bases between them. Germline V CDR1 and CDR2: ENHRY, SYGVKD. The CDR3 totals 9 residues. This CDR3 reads CAPPAPQHF. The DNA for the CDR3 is TGTGCCCCACCGGCGCCCCAGCATTTT.

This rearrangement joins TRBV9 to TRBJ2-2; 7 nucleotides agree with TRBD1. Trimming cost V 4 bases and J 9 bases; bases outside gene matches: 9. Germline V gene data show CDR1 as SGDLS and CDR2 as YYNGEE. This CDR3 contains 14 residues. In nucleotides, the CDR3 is TGTGCCAGCAGCCCTCAGACAGGGTGGAGGGAGCTGTTTTTT. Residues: CASSPQTGWRELFF.

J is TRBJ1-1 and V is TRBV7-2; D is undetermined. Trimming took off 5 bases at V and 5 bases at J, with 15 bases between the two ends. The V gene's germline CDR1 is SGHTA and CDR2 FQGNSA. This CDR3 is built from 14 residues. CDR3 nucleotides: TGTGCCAGCAGCCCACATGAGGCTACGACTGAAGCTTTCTTT. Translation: CASSPHEATTEAFF.

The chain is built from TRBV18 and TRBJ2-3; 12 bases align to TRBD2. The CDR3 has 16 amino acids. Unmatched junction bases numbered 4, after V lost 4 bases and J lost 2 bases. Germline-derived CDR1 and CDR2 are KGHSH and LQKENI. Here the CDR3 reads CASSLRLAGATDTQYF. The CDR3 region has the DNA TGTGCCAGCTCACTTCGACTAGCGGGAGCCACAGATACGCAGTATTTT. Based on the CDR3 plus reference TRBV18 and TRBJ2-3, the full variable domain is NAGVMQNPRHLVRRRGQEARLRCSPMKGHSHVYWYRQLPEEGLKFMVYLQKENIIDESGMPKERFSAEFPKEGPSILRIQQVVRGDSAAYFCASSLRLAGATDTQYFGPGTRLTVL.

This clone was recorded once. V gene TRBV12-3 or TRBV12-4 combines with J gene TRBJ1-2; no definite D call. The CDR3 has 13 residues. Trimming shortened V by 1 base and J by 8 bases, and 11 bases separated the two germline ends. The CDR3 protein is CASSLGWALGYTF. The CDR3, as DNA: TGTGCCAGCAGTTTAGGGTGGGCCCTGGGCTACACCTTC.

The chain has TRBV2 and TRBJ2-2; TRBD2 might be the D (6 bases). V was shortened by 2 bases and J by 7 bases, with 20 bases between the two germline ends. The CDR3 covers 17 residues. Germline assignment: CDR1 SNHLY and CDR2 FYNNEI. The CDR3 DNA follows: TGTGCCAGCAGTGAAAGCACACCCCGGGAGATGGTCGGGGAGCTGTTTTTT. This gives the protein CASSESTPREMVGELFF.

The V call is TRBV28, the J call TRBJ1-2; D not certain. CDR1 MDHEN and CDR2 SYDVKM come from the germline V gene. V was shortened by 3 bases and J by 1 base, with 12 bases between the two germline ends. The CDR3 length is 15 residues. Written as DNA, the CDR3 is TGTGCCAGCAGTTTCACCCCGGATTATAACTATGGCTACACCTTC. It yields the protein CASSFTPDYNYGYTF.

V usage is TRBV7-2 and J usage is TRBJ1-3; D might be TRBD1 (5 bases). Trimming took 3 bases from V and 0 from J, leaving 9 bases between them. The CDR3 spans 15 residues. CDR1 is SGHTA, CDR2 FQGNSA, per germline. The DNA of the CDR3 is TGTGCCAGCAGCTTCGGGACGGGCTCTGGAAACACCATATATTTT. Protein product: CASSFGTGSGNTIYF.

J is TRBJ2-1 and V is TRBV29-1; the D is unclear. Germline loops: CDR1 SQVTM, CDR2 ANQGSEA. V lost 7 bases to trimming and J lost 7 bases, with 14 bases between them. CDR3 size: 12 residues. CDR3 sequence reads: CSAGRDQNEQFF. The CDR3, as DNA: TGCAGCGCCGGGCGAGACCAGAATGAGCAGTTCTTC.

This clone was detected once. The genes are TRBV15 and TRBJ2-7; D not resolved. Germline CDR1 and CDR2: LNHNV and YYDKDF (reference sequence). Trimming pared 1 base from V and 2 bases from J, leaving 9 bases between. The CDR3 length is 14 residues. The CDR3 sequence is CATSRVGFTYEQYF. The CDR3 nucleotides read TGTGCCACCAGCAGAGTAGGCTTTACCTACGAGCAGTACTTC.

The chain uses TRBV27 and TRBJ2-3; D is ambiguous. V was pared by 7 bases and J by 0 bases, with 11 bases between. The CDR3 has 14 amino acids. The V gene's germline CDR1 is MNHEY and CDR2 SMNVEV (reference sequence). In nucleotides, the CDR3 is TGTGCCAGCACCCCGACGGGTAGCACAGATACGCAGTATTTT. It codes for CASTPTGSTDTQYF.

The CDR3 here is CASSRDGETQYF. The CDR3 DNA sequence: TGTGCCAGCAGCCGGGACGGAGAGACCCAGTACTTC. V is TRBV12-3 or TRBV12-4 and J is TRBJ2-5; D is possibly TRBD1 or TRBD2 (5 bases each). The CDR3 consists of 12 residues. Between the trimmed V and J ends, which lost 6 bases and 4 bases, there was a span of 9 bases.

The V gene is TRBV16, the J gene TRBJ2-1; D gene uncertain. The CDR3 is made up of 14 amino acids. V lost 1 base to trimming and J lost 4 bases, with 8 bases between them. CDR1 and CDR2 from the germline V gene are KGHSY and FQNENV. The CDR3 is CASSQYEGYNEQFF. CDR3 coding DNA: TGTGCCAGCAGCCAATACGAAGGATACAATGAGCAGTTCTTC. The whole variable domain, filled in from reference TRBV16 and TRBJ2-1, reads GEEVAQTPKHLVRGEGQKAKLYCAPIKGHSYVFWYQQVLKNEFKFLISFQNENVFDETGMPKERFSAKCLPNSPCSLEIQATKLEDSAVYFCASSQYEGYNEQFFGPGTRLTVL.

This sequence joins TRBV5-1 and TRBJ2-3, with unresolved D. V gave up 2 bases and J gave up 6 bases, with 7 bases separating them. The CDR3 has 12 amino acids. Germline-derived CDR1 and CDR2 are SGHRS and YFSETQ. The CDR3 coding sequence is TGCGCCAGCAGCTTCTCGGCGGATACGCAGTATTTT. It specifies CASSFSADTQYF. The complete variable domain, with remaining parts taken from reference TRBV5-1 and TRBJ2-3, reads KAGVTQTPRYLIKTRGQQVTLSCSPISGHRSVSWYQQTPGQGLQFLFEYFSETQRNKGNFPGRFSGRQFSNSRSEMNVSTLELGDSALYLCASSFSADTQYFGPGTRLTVL.

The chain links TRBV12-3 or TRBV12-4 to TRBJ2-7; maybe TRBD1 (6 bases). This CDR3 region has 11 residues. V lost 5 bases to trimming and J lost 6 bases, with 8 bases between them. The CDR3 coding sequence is TGTGCCAGCAGTCCAGGGGCCGAGCAGTACTTC. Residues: CASSPGAEQYF.

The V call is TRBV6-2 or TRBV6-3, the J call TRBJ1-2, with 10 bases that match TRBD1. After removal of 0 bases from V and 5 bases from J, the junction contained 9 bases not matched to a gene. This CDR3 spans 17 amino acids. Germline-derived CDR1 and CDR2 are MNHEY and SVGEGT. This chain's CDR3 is CASSYSNLRDRGYGYTF. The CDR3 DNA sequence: TGTGCCAGCAGTTACTCTAACCTCCGGGACAGGGGATATGGCTACACCTTC.

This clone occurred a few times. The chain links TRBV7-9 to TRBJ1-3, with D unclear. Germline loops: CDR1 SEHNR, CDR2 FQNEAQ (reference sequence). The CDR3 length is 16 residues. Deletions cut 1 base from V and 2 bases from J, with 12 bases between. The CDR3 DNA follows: TGTGCCAGCAGCTTAGTGTACGCCGGTGCTGGAAACACCATATATTTT. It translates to CASSLVYAGAGNTIYF.

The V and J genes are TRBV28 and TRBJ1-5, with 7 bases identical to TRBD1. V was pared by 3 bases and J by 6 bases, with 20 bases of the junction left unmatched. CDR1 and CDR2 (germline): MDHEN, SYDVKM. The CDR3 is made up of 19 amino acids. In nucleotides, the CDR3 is TGTGCCAGCAGTTTGCTAAGACGGGGTGACAGGGATGCCCGTCAGCCCCAGCATTTT. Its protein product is CASSLLRRGDRDARQPQHF. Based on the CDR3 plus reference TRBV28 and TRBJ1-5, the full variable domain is DVKVTQSSRYLVKRTGEKVFLECVQDMDHENMFWYRQDPGLGLRLIYFSYDVKMKEKGDIPEGYSVSREKKERFSLILESASTNQTSMYLCASSLLRRGDRDARQPQHFGDGTRLSIL.

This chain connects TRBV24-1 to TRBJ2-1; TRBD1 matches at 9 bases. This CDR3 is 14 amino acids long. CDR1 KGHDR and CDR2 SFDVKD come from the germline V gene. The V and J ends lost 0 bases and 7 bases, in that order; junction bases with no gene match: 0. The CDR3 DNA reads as TGTGCCACCAGTGATTTGGGGACAGGGAATGAGCAGTTCTTC. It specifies CATSDLGTGNEQFF.

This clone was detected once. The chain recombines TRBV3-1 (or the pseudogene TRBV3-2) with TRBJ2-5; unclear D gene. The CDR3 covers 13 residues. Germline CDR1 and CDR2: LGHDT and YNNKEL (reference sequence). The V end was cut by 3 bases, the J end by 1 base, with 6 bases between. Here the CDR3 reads CASSQGLQETQYF. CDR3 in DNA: TGTGCCAGCAGCCAGGGTCTCCAAGAGACCCAGTACTTC.

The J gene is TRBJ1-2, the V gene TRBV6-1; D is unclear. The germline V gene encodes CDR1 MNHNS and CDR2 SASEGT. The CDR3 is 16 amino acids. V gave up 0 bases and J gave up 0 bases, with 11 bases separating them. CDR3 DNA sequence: TGTGCCAGCAGTGAAGCGCTCGATAGGCCTAACTATGGCTACACCTTC. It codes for CASSEALDRPNYGYTF.

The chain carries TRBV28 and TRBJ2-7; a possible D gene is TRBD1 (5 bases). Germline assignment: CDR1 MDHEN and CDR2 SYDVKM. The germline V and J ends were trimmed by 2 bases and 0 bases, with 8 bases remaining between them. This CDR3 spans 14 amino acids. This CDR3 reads CASSLQGTSYEQYF. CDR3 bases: TGTGCCAGCAGTTTACAGGGAACCTCCTACGAGCAGTACTTC.

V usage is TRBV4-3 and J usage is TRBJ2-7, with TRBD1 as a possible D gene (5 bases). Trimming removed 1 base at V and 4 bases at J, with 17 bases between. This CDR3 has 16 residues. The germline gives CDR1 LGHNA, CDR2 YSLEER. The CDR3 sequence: CASSQGLGQGNYEQYF. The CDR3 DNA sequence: TGCGCCAGCAGCCAAGGACTGGGGCAGGGAAATTACGAGCAGTACTTC.

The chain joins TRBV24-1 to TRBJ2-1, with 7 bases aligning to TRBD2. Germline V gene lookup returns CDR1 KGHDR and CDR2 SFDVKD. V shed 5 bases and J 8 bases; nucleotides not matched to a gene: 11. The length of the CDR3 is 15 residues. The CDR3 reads CATSAVGGPIDEQFF. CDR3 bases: TGTGCCACCAGTGCGGTGGGAGGGCCGATCGATGAGCAGTTCTTC.